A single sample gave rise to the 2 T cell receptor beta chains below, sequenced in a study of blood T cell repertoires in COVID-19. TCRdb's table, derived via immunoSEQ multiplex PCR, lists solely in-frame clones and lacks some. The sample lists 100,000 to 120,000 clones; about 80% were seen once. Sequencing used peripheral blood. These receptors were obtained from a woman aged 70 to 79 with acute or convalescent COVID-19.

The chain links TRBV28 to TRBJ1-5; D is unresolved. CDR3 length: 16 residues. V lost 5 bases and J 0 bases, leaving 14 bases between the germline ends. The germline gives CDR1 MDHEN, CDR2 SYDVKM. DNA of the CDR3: TGTGCCAGCAGTCGCTACGGGATGGGTAGCAATCAGCCCCAGCATTTT. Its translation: CASSRYGMGSNQPQHF.

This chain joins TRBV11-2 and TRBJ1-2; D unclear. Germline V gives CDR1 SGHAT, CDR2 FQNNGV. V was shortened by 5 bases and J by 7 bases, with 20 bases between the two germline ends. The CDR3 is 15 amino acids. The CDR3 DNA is TGTGCCAGCAGCACTAGCCCCTCCCAGACGGGTGGCTACACCTTC. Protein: CASSTSPSQTGGYTF. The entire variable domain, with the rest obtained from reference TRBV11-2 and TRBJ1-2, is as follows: EAGVAQSPRYKIIEKRQSVAFWCNPISGHATLYWYQQILGQGPKLLIQFQNNGVVDDSQLPKDRFSAERLKGVDSTLKIQPAKLEDSAVYLCASSTSPSQTGGYTFGSGTRLTVV.